The clone carrying this T cell receptor beta chain was detected only a few times. Its specificity is unknown. Germline V gives CDR1 LNHDA, CDR2 SQIVND (reference sequence). V gave up 9 bases and J gave up 3 bases; unmatched junction bases: 5. CDR3 length: 14 residues. These data come from a study of cytomegalovirus exposure and HLA in healthy donors. Whole-study context: An earlier analysis identified fewer than 130 million unique TCR beta sequences in about 200 million T cells.

Both 60 Vbeta primers and 13 Jbeta primers went into the PCR. Data came from immunoSEQ multiplex PCR; TCRdb stores just in-frame clones and leaves some out. The sample includes approximately 150,000 clones, about 72% of them seen just once. Study findings and constraints: According to reports, the classifier identified cytomegalovirus status with high specificity and sensitivity. Across all donors, roughly uniform sequencing depth was an assumption of the presence/absence analyses. Most of the CMV-associated TCR beta chains (in a later analysis) appeared to be HLA-restricted.

The clonotype comes from a man in his forties in good health and CMV-seronegative. Sequenced: PBMCs. This chain connects TRBV19 to TRBJ1-4; 9 bases agree with TRBD1. The CDR3 nucleotides read TGTGCCAGCCCGAGACAGGGGGCTAATGAAAAACTGTTTTTT. It codes for CASPRQGANEKLFF. Combining the CDR3 with reference TRBV19 and TRBJ1-4 gives the whole variable domain DGGITQSPKYLFRKEGQNVTLSCEQNLNHDAMYWYRQDPGQGLRLIYYSQIVNDFQKGDIAEGYSVSREKKESFPLTVTSAQKNPTAFYLCASPRQGANEKLFFGSGTQLSVL.